A selection of T cell receptor beta chains follows, all from one sample in a study of blood T cell repertoires in COVID-19. The data were produced by immunoSEQ multiplex PCR, yet TCRdb's version contains in-frame clones alone and is incomplete. The sample has approximately 40,000 clones; about 80% are singletons. The material sequenced was peripheral blood. The receptors shown here come from a man older than 75 with active or convalescent COVID-19. Both conserved end residues are part of each CDR3. The order of the fields is V gene, J gene, CDR3 protein.

V gene: TRBV29-1; J gene: TRBJ2-1; CDR3 protein: CSGATTANQQFF
V gene: TRBV28; J gene: TRBJ1-4; CDR3 protein: CASSAIGQGGEKLFF
V gene: TRBV6-2/TRBV6-3; J gene: TRBJ2-5; CDR3 protein: CASSLQGAQYF
V gene: TRBV7-8; J gene: TRBJ2-7; CDR3 protein: CASSDRTRYEQYF
V gene: TRBV15; J gene: TRBJ2-1; CDR3 protein: CATSRKRASGANEQFF
V gene: TRBV7-9; J gene: TRBJ2-7; CDR3 protein: CASSNRVDEQYF
V gene: TRBV7-9; J gene: TRBJ2-3; CDR3 protein: CASSLFRNTDTQYF
V gene: TRBV7-2; J gene: TRBJ2-3; CDR3 protein: CASSLSRTTWTDTQYF
V gene: TRBV5-8; J gene: TRBJ2-1; CDR3 protein: CASSGPPGQGDNEQFF
V gene: TRBV6-4; J gene: TRBJ1-1; CDR3 protein: CASRPQGAVNTEAFF
V gene: TRBV12-3/TRBV12-4; J gene: TRBJ2-2; CDR3 protein: CASSPQGAGELFF
V gene: TRBV5-1; J gene: TRBJ2-3; CDR3 protein: CASSLAWGDGTDTQYF
V gene: TRBV28; J gene: TRBJ2-7; CDR3 protein: CASTFSGGVDYEQYF
V gene: TRBV29-1; J gene: TRBJ1-2; CDR3 protein: CSVETRAGYGYTF
V gene: TRBV19; J gene: TRBJ1-5; CDR3 protein: CATRRDTPSNQPQHF
V gene: TRBV4-1; J gene: TRBJ2-1; CDR3 protein: CASSQERTGGYNEQFF
V gene: TRBV4-3; J gene: TRBJ2-7; CDR3 protein: CASSPNTGYEQYF
V gene: TRBV6-1; J gene: TRBJ1-1; CDR3 protein: CASSEWGRRDTEAFF
V gene: TRBV5-1; J gene: TRBJ1-6; CDR3 protein: CASSLPTGDSPLHF
V gene: TRBV3-1/TRBV3-2; J gene: TRBJ1-6; CDR3 protein: CASSQEYPDSYNSPLHF
V gene: TRBV29-1; J gene: TRBJ2-1; CDR3 protein: CSVDGPGTGGYNEQFF
V gene: TRBV14; J gene: TRBJ1-1; CDR3 protein: CASSLGQGITEAFF
V gene: TRBV7-9; J gene: TRBJ2-1; CDR3 protein: CASRPPGLDYNEQFF
V gene: TRBV3-1/TRBV3-2; J gene: TRBJ1-2; CDR3 protein: CASSQLRLYGYTF
V gene: TRBV9; J gene: TRBJ2-1; CDR3 protein: CASSVFAGGSNEQFF
V gene: TRBV24-1; J gene: TRBJ2-2; CDR3 protein: CATSPGQGASTGELFF
V gene: TRBV29-1; J gene: TRBJ2-7; CDR3 protein: CSVGGLAYEQYF
V gene: TRBV7-2; J gene: TRBJ2-3; CDR3 protein: CASRSSGSPAFTQYF
V gene: TRBV30; J gene: TRBJ1-4; CDR3 protein: CAWSPSRDRSNEKLFF
V gene: TRBV4-3; J gene: TRBJ1-3; CDR3 protein: CASSQDTRSSGNTIYF
V gene: TRBV14; J gene: TRBJ2-1; CDR3 protein: CASSQASGRATYNEQFF
V gene: TRBV27; J gene: TRBJ2-5; CDR3 protein: CASSLFSGVRETQYF
V gene: TRBV5-6; J gene: TRBJ1-6; CDR3 protein: CASSLGGSNSPLHF
V gene: TRBV13; J gene: TRBJ2-5; CDR3 protein: CASSTGGDREETQYF
V gene: TRBV9; J gene: TRBJ1-2; CDR3 protein: CASSGRNLRDGYTF
V gene: TRBV7-9; J gene: TRBJ2-7; CDR3 protein: CASSPRQGNLYEQYF
V gene: TRBV27; J gene: TRBJ2-7; CDR3 protein: CAPRGSRGYEQYF
V gene: TRBV5-1; J gene: TRBJ2-1; CDR3 protein: CASSLAGQVRDEQFF
V gene: TRBV4-1; J gene: TRBJ2-1; CDR3 protein: CASSQENSGSYNEQFF
V gene: TRBV28; J gene: TRBJ2-1; CDR3 protein: CASSLFAGGKDNEQFF
V gene: TRBV5-1; J gene: TRBJ1-1; CDR3 protein: CASSPGTGGWATEAFF
V gene: TRBV20-1; J gene: TRBJ1-1; CDR3 protein: CSASPPYGTGGTTEAFF
V gene: TRBV2; J gene: TRBJ1-5; CDR3 protein: CATSPTGGSRQPQHF
V gene: TRBV5-4; J gene: TRBJ1-5; CDR3 protein: CASSSGQGEGQPQHF
V gene: TRBV3-1/TRBV3-2; J gene: TRBJ1-3; CDR3 protein: CASSRQGRNTIYF
V gene: TRBV3-1/TRBV3-2; J gene: TRBJ1-1; CDR3 protein: CASSQGQVWDTEAFF
V gene: TRBV18; J gene: TRBJ1-5; CDR3 protein: CASSPTDRDSPNQPQHF
V gene: TRBV24-1; J gene: TRBJ2-1; CDR3 protein: CATSDPEKLGNEQFF